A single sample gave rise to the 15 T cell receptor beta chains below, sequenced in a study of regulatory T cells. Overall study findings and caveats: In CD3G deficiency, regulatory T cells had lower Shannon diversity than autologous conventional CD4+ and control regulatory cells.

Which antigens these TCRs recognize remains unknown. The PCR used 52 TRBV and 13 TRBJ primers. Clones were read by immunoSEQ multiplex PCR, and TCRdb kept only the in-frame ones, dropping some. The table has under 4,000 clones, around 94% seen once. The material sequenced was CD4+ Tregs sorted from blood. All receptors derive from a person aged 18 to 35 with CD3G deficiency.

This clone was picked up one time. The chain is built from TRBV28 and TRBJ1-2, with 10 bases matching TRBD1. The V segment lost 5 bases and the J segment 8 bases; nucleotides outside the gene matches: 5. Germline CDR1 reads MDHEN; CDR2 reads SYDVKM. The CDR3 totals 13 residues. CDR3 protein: CASSRQGAGGYTF. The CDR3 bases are TGTGCCAGCAGTAGACAGGGGGCGGGAGGCTACACCTTC.

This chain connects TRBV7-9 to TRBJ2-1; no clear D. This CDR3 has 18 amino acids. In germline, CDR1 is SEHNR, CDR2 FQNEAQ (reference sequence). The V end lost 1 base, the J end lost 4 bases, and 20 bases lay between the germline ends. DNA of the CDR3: TGTGCCAGCAGCTTAGGGGAAAGGCCACCTGGGCTGTACAATGAGCAGTTCTTC. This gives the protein CASSLGERPPGLYNEQFF.

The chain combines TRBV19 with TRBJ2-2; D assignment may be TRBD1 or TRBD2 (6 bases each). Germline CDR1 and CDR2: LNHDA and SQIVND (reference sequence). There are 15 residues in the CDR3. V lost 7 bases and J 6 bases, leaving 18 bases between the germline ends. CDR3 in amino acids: CASIPSRGQAGELFF. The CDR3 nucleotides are TGTGCCAGTATACCGTCCCGGGGGCAGGCCGGGGAGCTGTTTTTT.

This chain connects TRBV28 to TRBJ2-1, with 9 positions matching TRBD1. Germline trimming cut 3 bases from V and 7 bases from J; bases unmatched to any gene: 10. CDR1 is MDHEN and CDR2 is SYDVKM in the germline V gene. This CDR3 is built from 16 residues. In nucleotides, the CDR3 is TGTGCCAGCAGTTTGCTGGGACAGGGTTATGGAAATGAGCAGTTCTTC. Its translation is CASSLLGQGYGNEQFF. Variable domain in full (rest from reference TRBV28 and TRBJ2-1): DVKVTQSSRYLVKRTGEKVFLECVQDMDHENMFWYRQDPGLGLRLIYFSYDVKMKEKGDIPEGYSVSREKKERFSLILESASTNQTSMYLCASSLLGQGYGNEQFFGPGTRLTVL.

This CDR3 is CASRGVNTEAFF. In DNA form, the CDR3 reads TGTGCCTCACGCGGGGTGAACACTGAAGCTTTCTTT. The rearrangement uses TRBV10-3 and TRBJ1-1, with D hard to call. V dropped 11 bases and J dropped 0 bases, with 10 bases sitting between them. The germline V gene has CDR1 ENHRY and CDR2 SYGVKD. CDR3 length: 12 amino acids.

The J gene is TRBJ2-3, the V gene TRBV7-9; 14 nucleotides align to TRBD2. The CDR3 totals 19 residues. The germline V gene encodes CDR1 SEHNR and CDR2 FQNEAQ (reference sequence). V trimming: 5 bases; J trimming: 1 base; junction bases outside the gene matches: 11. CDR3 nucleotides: TGTGCCAGCAGCAACGGAGGGACTAGCGGGAGAGGTGGCACAGATACGCAGTATTTT. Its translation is CASSNGGTSGRGGTDTQYF.

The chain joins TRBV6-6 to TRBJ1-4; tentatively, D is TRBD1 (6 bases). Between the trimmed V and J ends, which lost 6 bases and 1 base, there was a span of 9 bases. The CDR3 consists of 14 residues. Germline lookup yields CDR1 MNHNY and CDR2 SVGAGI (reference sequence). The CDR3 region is CASRTQGTNEKLFF. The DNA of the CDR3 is TGTGCCAGCAGGACACAGGGAACTAATGAAAAACTGTTTTTT.

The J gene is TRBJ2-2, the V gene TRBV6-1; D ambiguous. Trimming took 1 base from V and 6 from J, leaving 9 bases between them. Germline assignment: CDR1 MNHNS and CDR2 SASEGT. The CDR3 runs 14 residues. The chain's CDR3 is CASSEGSLPGELFF. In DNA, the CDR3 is TGTGCCAGCAGTGAAGGAAGTCTCCCCGGGGAGCTGTTTTTT.

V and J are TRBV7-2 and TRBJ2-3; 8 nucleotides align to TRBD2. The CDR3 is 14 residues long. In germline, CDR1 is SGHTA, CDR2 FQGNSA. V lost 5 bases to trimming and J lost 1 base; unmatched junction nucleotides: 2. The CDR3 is CASSLRGGTDTQYF. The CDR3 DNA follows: TGTGCCAGCAGCCTGCGGGGGGGCACAGATACGCAGTATTTT.

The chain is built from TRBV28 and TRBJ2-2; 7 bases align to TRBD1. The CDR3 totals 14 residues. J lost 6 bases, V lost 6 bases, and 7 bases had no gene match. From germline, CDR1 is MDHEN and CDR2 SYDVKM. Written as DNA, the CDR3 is TGTGCCAGCAGCTACCGGGACAGATCCGGGGAGCTGTTTTTT. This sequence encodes CASSYRDRSGELFF.

The CDR3 DNA is TGTGCCAGCAGCCGAGGGGACACTGAAGCTTTCTTT. Its protein product is CASSRGDTEAFF. V usage is TRBV7-9 and J usage is TRBJ1-1, with D possibly matching TRBD1 (5 bases). Trimming removed 5 bases from V and 3 bases from J, with 7 bases in between. The CDR3 has 12 amino acids. Per germline, CDR1 SEHNR and CDR2 FQNEAQ (reference sequence).

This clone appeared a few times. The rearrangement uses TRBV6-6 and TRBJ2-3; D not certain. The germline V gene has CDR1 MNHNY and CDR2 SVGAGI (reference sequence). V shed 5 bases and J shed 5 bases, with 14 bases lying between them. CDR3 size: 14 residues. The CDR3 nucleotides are TGTGCCAGCAGTAACCTAGTACTTCAAGATACGCAGTATTTT. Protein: CASSNLVLQDTQYF.

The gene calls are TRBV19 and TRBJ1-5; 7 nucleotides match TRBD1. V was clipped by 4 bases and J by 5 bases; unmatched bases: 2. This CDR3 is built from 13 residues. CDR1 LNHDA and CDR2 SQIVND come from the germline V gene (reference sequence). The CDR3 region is CASSKGADQPQHF. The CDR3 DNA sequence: TGTGCCAGTAGTAAGGGGGCGGATCAGCCCCAGCATTTT. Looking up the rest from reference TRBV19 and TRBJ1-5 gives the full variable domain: DGGITQSPKYLFRKEGQNVTLSCEQNLNHDAMYWYRQDPGQGLRLIYYSQIVNDFQKGDIAEGYSVSREKKESFPLTVTSAQKNPTAFYLCASSKGADQPQHFGDGTRLSIL.

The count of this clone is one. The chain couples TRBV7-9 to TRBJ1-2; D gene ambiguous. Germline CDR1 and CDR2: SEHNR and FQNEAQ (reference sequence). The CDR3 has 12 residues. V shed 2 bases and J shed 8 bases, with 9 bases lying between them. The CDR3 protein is CASSLNREGYTF. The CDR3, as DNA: TGTGCCAGCAGCTTAAACAGAGAAGGCTACACCTTC.

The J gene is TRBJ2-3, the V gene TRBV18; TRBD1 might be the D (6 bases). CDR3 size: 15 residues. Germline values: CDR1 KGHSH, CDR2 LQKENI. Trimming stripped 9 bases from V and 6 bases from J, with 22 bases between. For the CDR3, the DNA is TGTGCCAGTTCTGTGGACAGTCCGCCTCGGGATACGCAGTATTTT. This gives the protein CASSVDSPPRDTQYF.